This is a list of T cell receptor beta chains from one sample in a study of T-cell reconstitution after alpha-beta-depleted transplantation in children. Each CDR3 protein gets one entry after TCRdb re-called the PCR reads with MiXCR. The sample has about 610,000 distinct CDR3 sequences, approximately 10% seen once. The sequencing here drew on PBMCs from the stem cell graft donor, taken from the stem cell graft. The source is a human donor who donated a stem cell graft to a child with acute myeloid leukemia. Each CDR3 is given with its conserved first and last residue. The order of the fields is CDR3 protein, CDR3 DNA, V gene, CDR3 length, J gene, clone size, D gene. A D gene is named only where the DNA matches it firmly. Some rows mark clone size as missing; the rest say once, few, many or name a class of expanded clone.

CDR3aa: CASSTGTACYTF; CDR3nt: TGTGCCAGCAGCACCGGGACGGCATGCTACACCTTC; v_gene: TRBV21-1; len: 12; j_gene: TRBJ1-2; abundance: many; d_gene: .
CDR3aa: CASSQDRFSYEQYF; CDR3nt: TGTGCCAGCAGCCAAGACAGGTTCTCCTACGAGCAGTACTTC; v_gene: TRBV14; len: 14; j_gene: TRBJ2-7; abundance: .; d_gene: .
CDR3aa: CASRERETPKNIQYF; CDR3nt: TGCGCCAGCAGGGAGCGGGAGACACCCAAAAACATTCAGTACTTC; v_gene: TRBV5-1; len: 15; j_gene: TRBJ2-4; abundance: .; d_gene: TRBD2
CDR3aa: CASSLLGVQDSGYTF; CDR3nt: TGTGCCAGCAGTTTATTGGGGGTTCAAGACTCTGGCTACACCTTC; v_gene: TRBV28; len: 15; j_gene: TRBJ1-2; abundance: once; d_gene: .
CDR3aa: CASSLTGTGGIRTDTQYF; CDR3nt: TGTGCCAGCAGCTTAACCGGGACAGGGGGCATTAGGACAGATACGCAGTATTTT; v_gene: TRBV11-2; len: 18; j_gene: TRBJ2-3; abundance: .; d_gene: TRBD1
CDR3aa: CASTGGKGRANTGELFF; CDR3nt: TGTGCCAGCACCGGAGGGAAGGGGAGGGCGAACACCGGGGAGCTGTTTTTT; v_gene: TRBV6-2/TRBV6-3; len: 17; j_gene: TRBJ2-2; abundance: few; d_gene: TRBD2
CDR3aa: CASSLNSRTGGYNEQFF; CDR3nt: TGTGCCAGCAGTTTAAACTCCAGGACAGGGGGGTACAATGAGCAGTTCTTC; v_gene: TRBV28; len: 17; j_gene: TRBJ2-1; abundance: many; d_gene: TRBD1
CDR3aa: CASSLWGRGSNQPQHF; CDR3nt: TGTGCCAGCAGTTTATGGGGAAGGGGAAGCAATCAGCCCCAGCATTTT; v_gene: TRBV12-3/TRBV12-4; len: 16; j_gene: TRBJ1-5; abundance: many; d_gene: .
CDR3aa: CASSLVESGRAYNTQYF; CDR3nt: TGCGCCAGCAGCTTAGTTGAAAGCGGGAGAGCATACAATACGCAGTATTTT; v_gene: TRBV5-1; len: 17; j_gene: TRBJ2-3; abundance: few; d_gene: TRBD2
CDR3aa: CSAQSGPANTEAFF; CDR3nt: TGCAGTGCCCAGTCGGGCCCCGCAAACACTGAAGCTTTCTTT; v_gene: TRBV20-1; len: 14; j_gene: TRBJ1-1; abundance: .; d_gene: .
CDR3aa: CSARARDRGEGYGYTF; CDR3nt: TGCAGTGCTAGGGCCCGGGACAGGGGCGAAGGCTATGGCTACACCTTC; v_gene: TRBV20-1; len: 16; j_gene: TRBJ1-2; abundance: few; d_gene: TRBD1
CDR3aa: CASRATGGETQYF; CDR3nt: TGCGCCAGCCGAGCTACGGGAGGAGAGACCCAGTACTTC; v_gene: TRBV5-1; len: 13; j_gene: TRBJ2-5; abundance: many; d_gene: TRBD2
CDR3aa: CASSLGYFPYEQYF; CDR3nt: TGCGCCAGCAGCTTGGGTTACTTCCCCTACGAGCAGTACTTC; v_gene: TRBV5-1; len: 14; j_gene: TRBJ2-7; abundance: many; d_gene: .
CDR3aa: CASSAPGGVSSGANVLTF; CDR3nt: TGTGCCAGCAGTGCCCCAGGGGGCGTTTCCTCTGGGGCCAACGTCCTGACTTTC; v_gene: TRBV2; len: 18; j_gene: TRBJ2-6; abundance: few; d_gene: TRBD1
CDR3aa: CATSGQGFQPQHF; CDR3nt: TGTGCCACCAGTGGGCAGGGGTTCCAGCCCCAGCATTTT; v_gene: TRBV24-1; len: 13; j_gene: TRBJ1-5; abundance: .; d_gene: .
CDR3aa: CARRADLNTGELFF; CDR3nt: TGTGCCAGGAGGGCGGATCTGAACACCGGGGAGCTGTTTTTT; v_gene: TRBV2; len: 14; j_gene: TRBJ2-2; abundance: few; d_gene: .
CDR3aa: CSVAQLSLSTDTQYF; CDR3nt: TGCAGCGTTGCTCAACTGTCTTTAAGCACAGATACGCAGTATTTT; v_gene: TRBV29-1; len: 15; j_gene: TRBJ2-3; abundance: few; d_gene: .
CDR3aa: CAWSVRSGNEKLFF; CDR3nt: TGTGCCTGGAGTGTTCGGTCCGGTAATGAAAAACTGTTTTTT; v_gene: TRBV30; len: 14; j_gene: TRBJ1-4; abundance: few; d_gene: .